The source of this T cell receptor beta chain is a study of graft-versus-host responses after intestinal transplantation (dated by TCRdb to the early 2020s). In terms of the full investigation: Recipients received multivisceral, liver-intestinal, or isolated intestinal transplants. All recipients received anti-thymocyte globulin induction followed by maintenance tacrolimus and steroids for three to four years. After intestinal transplantation, graft-versus-host and host-versus-graft alloreactive T cell clones in the graft, circulation and bone marrow were tracked using bulk TCR-beta CDR3 sequencing. Alloreactive clones were identified by sequencing pre-transplant mixed lymphocyte reaction products and comparing them with unstimulated pre-transplant donor and recipient T cells. A cohort of under 30 intestinal transplant recipients, including one retransplant, was enrolled, and a few patients lacking pretransplant specimens were excluded. Donor T cell macrochimerism was defined as a peak of at least 4% donor T cells among recipient peripheral blood mononuclear cells. Instead of going to the commercial service, samples from a few later patients were sequenced in-house on an Illumina MiSeq and processed with MiXCR.

General findings and caveats noted by the study authors: Early after transplant, peak levels of circulating GvH clones were associated with declines in HvG clones. The conclusions were limited by the relatively low number and heterogeneity of the intestinal transplant patients. GvH clones were detected in recipient bone marrow, and some of these GvH clones were observed earlier in ileal mucosa or blood, consistent with an intestinal mucosal origin. In patients with donor T cell macrochimerism, the allografts had high GvH to HvG T cell clonal ratios.

The CDR3, from cysteine to phenylalanine, totals 15 residues. The DNA shown is the 45-base CDR3, in frame from base 1. Cut back by 2 bases and 3 bases, the V and J ends lie 13 bases apart. Looking up the germline V gene yields CDR1 MNHEY and CDR2 SVGAGI. After transplant, bone marrow was aspirated from the posterior iliac crest or from another site chosen by the physician. Library preparation employed the immunoSEQ multiplex PCR assay. High-throughput TCR-beta CDR3 sequencing of genomic DNA from most patients was performed by Adaptive Biotechnologies. The source study handled its data this way. Adaptive's ImmunoSEQ software supplied the TCR sequencing data for 18 patients, while MiXCR and VDJtools were used to process a few other patients. Because the origin of CDR3 nucleotide sequences shared between donor and recipient could not be assigned, those sequences were removed. To count as alloreactive, a clone needed at least 2-fold expansion over unstimulated cells and a minimum CFSE-low frequency of 0.002% (template counts) or 0.001% (read counts). Mappable clones were those detected in sequenced pre-transplant spleen, lymph node, or MLR CFSE-low populations of the donor or recipient. The cumulative frequency of alloreactive clones was calculated as a percentage of all sequences, weighted by copy number. TCRdb provides this immuneACCESS table in a form limited to in-frame rearrangements. Some clones are lacking; in checked studies, under half of them reflect an unresolved V gene, and why the rest are absent is not known. The D gene and trimming were derived from the DNA, and the V and J assignments and clone size from that table. Across this sample there are about 69,000 clones, with roughly 92% seen only once. 6.5% to 8.5% of the sample is in the top ten clones.

A word on this clone: The target of this receptor is not known. Nothing much larger sits one base from this clone, and base qualities are not available.

This TCR was recovered from a human patient who received an intestinal transplant, so some T cells may come from the graft donor. In this chain, TRBV6-5 is recombined with TRBJ1-2, with no confidently assigned D gene. Here the sequenced sample was bone marrow, taken roughly 110 weeks after intestinal transplantation. The CDR3 region: CASSYGRGWDYGYTF. Here is the DNA: TGTGCCAGCAGTTACGGTAGAGGGTGGGACTATGGCTACACCTTC.